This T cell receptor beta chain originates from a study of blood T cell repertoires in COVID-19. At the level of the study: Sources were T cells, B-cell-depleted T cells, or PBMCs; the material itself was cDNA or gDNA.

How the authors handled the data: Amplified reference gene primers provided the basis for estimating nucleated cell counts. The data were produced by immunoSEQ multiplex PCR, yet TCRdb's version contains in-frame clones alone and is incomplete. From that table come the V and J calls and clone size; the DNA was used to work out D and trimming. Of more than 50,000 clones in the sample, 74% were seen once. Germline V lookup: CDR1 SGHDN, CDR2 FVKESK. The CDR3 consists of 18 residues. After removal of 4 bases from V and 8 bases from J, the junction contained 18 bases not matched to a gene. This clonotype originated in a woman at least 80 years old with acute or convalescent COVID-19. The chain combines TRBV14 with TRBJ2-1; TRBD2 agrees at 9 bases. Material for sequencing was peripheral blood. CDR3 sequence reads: CASSLQRGLAGRLDEQFF. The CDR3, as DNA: TGTGCCAGCAGCCTACAAAGGGGTCTAGCGGGACGGTTGGATGAGCAGTTCTTC.